The sequence of this T cell receptor (beta chain) was determined in a study of blood T cell repertoires in COVID-19. Study context: The United States, Italy and Spain supplied acute and convalescent COVID-19 samples. PBMCs, B-cell-depleted T cells, or T cells provided the cDNA or gDNA that made up the material.

A Seattle source enrolled patients during active infection and followed them longitudinally. CDR1 and CDR2 (germline): LNHDA, SQIVND (reference sequence). The CDR3 contains 17 residues. J lost 0 bases, V lost 5 bases, and 10 bases had no gene match. Original processing methods: By means of reference gene primer amplification, nucleated cell counts were estimated. Here immunoSEQ multiplex PCR was the method, and the copy in TCRdb shows in-frame clones only, minus some. V and J calls and clone size are as listed in that table; D and trimming were resolved from the DNA. This sample yields tens of thousands of clones, of which approximately 90% are seen a single time; 6% to 6.5% belongs to the top ten.

The J gene is TRBJ2-1, the V gene TRBV19; the match to TRBD2 covers 7 bases. The TCR sequence derives from a woman in her fifties or sixties with COVID-19, enrolled during active disease. The sample comprised peripheral blood. For the CDR3, the DNA is TGTGCCAGTAGTCGAGGGGAGGGCCTAAGCTCCTACAATGAGCAGTTCTTC. Protein: CASSRGEGLSSYNEQFF.